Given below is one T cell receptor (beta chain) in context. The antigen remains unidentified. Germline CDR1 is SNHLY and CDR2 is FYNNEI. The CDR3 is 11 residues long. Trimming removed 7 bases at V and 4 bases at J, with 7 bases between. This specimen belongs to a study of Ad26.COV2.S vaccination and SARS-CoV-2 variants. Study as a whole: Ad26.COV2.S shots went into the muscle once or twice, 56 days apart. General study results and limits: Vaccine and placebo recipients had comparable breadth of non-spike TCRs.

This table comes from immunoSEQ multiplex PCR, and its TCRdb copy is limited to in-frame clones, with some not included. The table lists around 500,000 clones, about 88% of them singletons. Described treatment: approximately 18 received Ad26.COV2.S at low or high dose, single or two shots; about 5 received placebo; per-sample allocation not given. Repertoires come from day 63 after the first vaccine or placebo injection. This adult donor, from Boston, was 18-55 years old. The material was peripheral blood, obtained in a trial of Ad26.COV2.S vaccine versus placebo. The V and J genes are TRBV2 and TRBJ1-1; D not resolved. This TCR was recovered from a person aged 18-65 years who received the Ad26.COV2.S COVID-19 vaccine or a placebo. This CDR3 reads CASITPTEAFF. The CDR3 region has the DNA TGTGCCAGCATCACCCCCACTGAAGCTTTCTTT.